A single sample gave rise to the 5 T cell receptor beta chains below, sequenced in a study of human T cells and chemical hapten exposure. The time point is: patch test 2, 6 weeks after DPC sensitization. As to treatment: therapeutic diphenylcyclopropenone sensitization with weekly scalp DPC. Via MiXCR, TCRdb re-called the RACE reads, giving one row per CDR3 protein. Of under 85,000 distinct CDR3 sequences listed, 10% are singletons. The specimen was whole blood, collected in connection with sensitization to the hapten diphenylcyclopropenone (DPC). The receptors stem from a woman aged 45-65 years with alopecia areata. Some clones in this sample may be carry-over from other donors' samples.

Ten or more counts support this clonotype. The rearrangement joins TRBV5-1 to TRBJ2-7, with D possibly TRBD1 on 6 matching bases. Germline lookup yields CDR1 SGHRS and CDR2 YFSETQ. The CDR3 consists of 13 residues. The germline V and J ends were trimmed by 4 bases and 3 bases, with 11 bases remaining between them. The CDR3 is CASSVDRIYEQYF. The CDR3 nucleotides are TGCGCCAGCAGCGTGGACAGAATCTACGAGCAGTACTTC.

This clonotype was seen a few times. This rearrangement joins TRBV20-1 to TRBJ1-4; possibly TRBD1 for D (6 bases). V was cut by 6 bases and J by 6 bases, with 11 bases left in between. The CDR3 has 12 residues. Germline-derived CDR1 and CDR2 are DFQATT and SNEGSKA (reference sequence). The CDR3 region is CSAGTRDEKLFF. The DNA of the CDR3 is TGCAGTGCCGGGACAAGGGATGAAAAACTGTTTTTT.

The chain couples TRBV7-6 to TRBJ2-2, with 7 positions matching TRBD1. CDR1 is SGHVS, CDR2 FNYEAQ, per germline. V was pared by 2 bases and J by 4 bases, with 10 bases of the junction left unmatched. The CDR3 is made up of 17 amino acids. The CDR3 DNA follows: TGTGCCAGCAGCTTACCCCGGGACAGACCTCGCACCGGGGAGCTGTTTTTT. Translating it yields CASSLPRDRPRTGELFF. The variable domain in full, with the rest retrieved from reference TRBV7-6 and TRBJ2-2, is GAGVSQSPRYKVTKRGQDVALRCDPISGHVSLYWYRQALGQGPEFLTYFNYEAQQDKSGLPNDRFSAERPEGSISTLTIQRTEQRDSAMYRCASSLPRDRPRTGELFFGEGSRLTVL.

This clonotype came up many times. The CDR3 DNA is TGTGCCAGCAGCTCCTCGAGGGGGCTAGCGGGGATTAGCTCCTACAATGAGCAGTTCTTC. Encoded protein: CASSSSRGLAGISSYNEQFF. The V gene is TRBV7-6, the J gene TRBJ2-1; 9 bases line up with TRBD2. The CDR3 is 20 amino acids. After removal of 4 bases from V and 0 bases from J, the junction contained 16 bases not matched to a gene. In germline, CDR1 is SGHVS, CDR2 FNYEAQ. The complete variable domain, with remaining parts taken from reference TRBV7-6 and TRBJ2-1, reads GAGVSQSPRYKVTKRGQDVALRCDPISGHVSLYWYRQALGQGPEFLTYFNYEAQQDKSGLPNDRFSAERPEGSISTLTIQRTEQRDSAMYRCASSSSRGLAGISSYNEQFFGPGTRLTVL.

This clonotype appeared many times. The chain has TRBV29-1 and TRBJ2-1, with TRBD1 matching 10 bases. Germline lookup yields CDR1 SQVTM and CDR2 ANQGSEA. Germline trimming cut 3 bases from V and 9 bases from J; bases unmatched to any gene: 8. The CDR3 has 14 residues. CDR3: CSVEAGTGVAEQFF. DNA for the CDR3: TGCAGCGTTGAGGCCGGGACAGGGGTCGCTGAGCAGTTCTTC.